These T cell receptor beta chains were read from a single sample in a study of cytomegalovirus exposure and HLA in healthy donors. Repertoires were generated with immunoSEQ multiplex PCR, while TCRdb's copy carries only in-frame clones and drops some. The sample lists about 100,000 clones, less than 85% occurring once. Sequencing was done on a sample of PBMCs. The receptors derive from a woman aged 40 to 55 in good health and CMV-seropositive. Each CDR3 is given with its conserved first and last residue. The order of the fields is V gene, D gene, J gene, CDR3 protein. D genes are given only for firm matches.

v_call: TRBV5-1
d_call: TRBD1
j_call: TRBJ1-4
cdr3_aa: CASSLDPTGVGEKLFF

v_call: TRBV30
d_call: TRBD1
j_call: TRBJ1-2
cdr3_aa: CAWTSGQGAGGYTF

v_call: TRBV5-6
d_call: TRBD1
j_call: TRBJ2-5
cdr3_aa: CASSYRTGTETQYF

v_call: TRBV30
d_call: .
j_call: TRBJ1-5
cdr3_aa: CAWRAKGGVQPQHF

v_call: TRBV4-1
d_call: .
j_call: TRBJ1-2
cdr3_aa: CASSQDPQGANGYTF

v_call: TRBV7-2
d_call: .
j_call: TRBJ1-6
cdr3_aa: CASSLVREPLHF

v_call: TRBV6-1
d_call: TRBD2
j_call: TRBJ2-1
cdr3_aa: CASSVSGTTHWMDEQFF

v_call: TRBV5-1
d_call: .
j_call: TRBJ2-2
cdr3_aa: CASSVTGGTGELFF

v_call: TRBV6-6
d_call: TRBD1
j_call: TRBJ1-2
cdr3_aa: CASSSRQGFSYGYTF

v_call: TRBV30
d_call: .
j_call: TRBJ1-2
cdr3_aa: CAWSIRGGRLGYTF

v_call: TRBV2
d_call: TRBD2
j_call: TRBJ2-1
cdr3_aa: CASITSGGAGSYNEQFF

v_call: TRBV7-9
d_call: TRBD1
j_call: TRBJ2-3
cdr3_aa: CASSPMGQLSTDTQYF

v_call: TRBV5-1
d_call: .
j_call: TRBJ2-3
cdr3_aa: CASSPGSPTDTQYF

v_call: TRBV28
d_call: .
j_call: TRBJ2-5
cdr3_aa: CASSLGSWKTQYF

v_call: TRBV5-4
d_call: .
j_call: TRBJ1-3
cdr3_aa: CASSGRGGNTIYF

v_call: TRBV2
d_call: TRBD1
j_call: TRBJ1-2
cdr3_aa: CASSKSGGDGYTF

v_call: TRBV15
d_call: TRBD1
j_call: TRBJ2-7
cdr3_aa: CATSGGTGGYEQYF

v_call: TRBV5-6
d_call: .
j_call: TRBJ2-5
cdr3_aa: CASSLDLMETQYF

v_call: TRBV4-1
d_call: TRBD1
j_call: TRBJ2-7
cdr3_aa: CASSQGGQASSYEQYF

v_call: TRBV7-6
d_call: .
j_call: TRBJ1-5
cdr3_aa: CASSLDSNQPQHF

v_call: TRBV30
d_call: TRBD1
j_call: TRBJ2-3
cdr3_aa: CAWERGTGSTDTQYF

v_call: TRBV30
d_call: .
j_call: TRBJ1-4
cdr3_aa: CAWTRQRGPNEKLFF

v_call: TRBV7-2
d_call: TRBD1
j_call: TRBJ2-1
cdr3_aa: CASSLTGGAGYNEQFF

v_call: TRBV19
d_call: .
j_call: TRBJ2-1
cdr3_aa: CASSISGYNEQFF